This T cell receptor beta chain was documented in a study of T cells after posttransplantation cyclophosphamide. This clone was observed at least ten times. The antigen remains unidentified. Data came from immunoSEQ multiplex PCR; TCRdb stores just in-frame clones and leaves some out. Singletons are absent from the sample, which has under 30,000 clones. Study conclusions and caveats: Blood and skin or GI T cell repertoires showed limited TRB overlap.

Per germline, CDR1 LNHDA and CDR2 SQIVND (reference sequence). CDR3 size: 14 residues. V gave up 6 bases and J gave up 4 bases, with 13 bases separating them. This chain uses TRBV19 with TRBJ1-5; D gene uncertain. The sample was PBMCs. This receptor was identified in a woman aged 55-69 years in good health, CMV-negative, and a related stem cell transplant donor. This CDR3 is CASRSGKENQPQHF. The CDR3 DNA follows: TGTGCCAGTAGGTCAGGTAAGGAGAATCAGCCCCAGCATTTT.